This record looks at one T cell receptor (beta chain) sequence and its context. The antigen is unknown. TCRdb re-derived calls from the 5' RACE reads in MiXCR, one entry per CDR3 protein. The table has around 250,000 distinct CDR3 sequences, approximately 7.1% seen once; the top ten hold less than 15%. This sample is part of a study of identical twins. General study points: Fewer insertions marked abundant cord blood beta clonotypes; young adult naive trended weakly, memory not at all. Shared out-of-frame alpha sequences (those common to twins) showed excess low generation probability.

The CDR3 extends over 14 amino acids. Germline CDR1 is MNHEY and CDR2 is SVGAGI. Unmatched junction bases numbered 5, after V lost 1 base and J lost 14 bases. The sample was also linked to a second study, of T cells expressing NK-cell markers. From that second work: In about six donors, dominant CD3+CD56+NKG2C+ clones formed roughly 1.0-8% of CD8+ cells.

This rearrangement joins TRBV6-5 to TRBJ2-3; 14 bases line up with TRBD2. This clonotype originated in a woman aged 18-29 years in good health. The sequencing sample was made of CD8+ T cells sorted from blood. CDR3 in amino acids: CASSYLTSGGAPYF. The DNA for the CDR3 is TGTGCCAGCAGTTACTTGACTAGCGGGGGGGCCCCGTATTTT.